This entry concerns a single T cell receptor beta chain. The antigen remains unidentified. The CDR3 has 14 residues. With 3 bases removed from V and 4 bases from J, the gap between germline ends came to 13 bases. Per germline, CDR1 MNHEY and CDR2 SMNVEV (reference sequence). Only in-frame clones appear in the TCRdb table, and some are missing; sequencing was by immunoSEQ multiplex PCR. There are some 94,000 clones in the sample; about 96% occur only once, and 2% to 2.5% lies in the top ten. The data originate from a study of OX40 agonist ivuxolimab in advanced cancers. General observations from the study: What antigens the expanded peripheral T cells recognized was never established. Expanded clones tended on average to be more numerous among CD8+ T cells than CD4+.

People who had autoimmune disease history or systemic immunosuppression were excluded. The receptor's source is an adult with an advanced solid tumor such as melanoma, head and neck, liver or kidney cancer. Sequenced material: CD4+ or CD8+ T cells sorted from blood, taken in a trial of the OX40 agonist ivuxolimab. The V and J genes are TRBV27 and TRBJ2-7; D is possibly TRBD2 (6 bases). Written as DNA, the CDR3 is TGTGCCAGCAGTTTTGGGGAGGAGGGGTACGAGCAGTACTTC. As protein: CASSFGEEGYEQYF.